One and the same sample provided the 29 T cell receptor beta chains below, sequenced in a study of long-term antiretroviral therapy in people with HIV. At the survey level, the v3.0 immunoSEQ assay was run. Sequencing used immunoSEQ multiplex PCR; TCRdb keeps in-frame clones, though not all of them. The sample includes over 14,000 clones, over 70% of them seen just once. The specimen comprised unsorted PBMCs, sampled 1.3 years before starting antiretroviral therapy. Receptor source: a man aged 35 to 55 with HIV.

The chain couples TRBV30 to TRBJ1-1, with no clear D. CDR1 GTSNPN and CDR2 SVGIG come from the germline V gene (reference sequence). The germline V and J ends were trimmed by 4 bases and 8 bases, with 11 bases remaining between them. The CDR3 sequence is 11 residues long. The CDR3 coding sequence is TGTGCCTGGACTTTCCGGCGGGAAGCTTTCTTT. It specifies CAWTFRREAFF.

The rearrangement uses TRBV11-3 and TRBJ1-2, with a tentative D call TRBD1 (6 bases). CDR1 and CDR2 (germline): SGHNT, YENEEA. The V gene lost 4 bases and the J gene lost 8 bases, with 11 bases spanning the gap. This CDR3 region has 12 residues. DNA for the CDR3: TGTGCCAGCAGCTCCGGACAGAGGGGCTACACCTTC. Translation: CASSSGQRGYTF.

The CDR3, as DNA: TGTGCCAGCACGGGGACAGCCGGGGAGCTGTTTTTT. It specifies CASTGTAGELFF. The chain is built from TRBV5-4 and TRBJ2-2, with 7 bases matching TRBD1. CDR1 SGHNT and CDR2 YYREEE come from the germline V gene (reference sequence). This CDR3 region has 12 residues. Germline trimming cut 6 bases from V and 6 bases from J; bases unmatched to any gene: 2.

This chain connects TRBV10-2 to TRBJ2-7, with D possibly being TRBD1 (6 bases). Trimming pared 4 bases from V and 4 bases from J, leaving 14 bases between. Per germline, CDR1 WSHSY and CDR2 SAAADI. The CDR3 has 14 residues. The chain's CDR3 is CASSVPGGEYEQYF. CDR3 bases: TGCGCCAGCAGTGTCCCTGGGGGCGAATACGAGCAGTACTTC.

This clone rates as medium-sized. In the same sample, other DNA sequences code for this CDR3. The V call is TRBV9, the J call TRBJ2-5; TRBD1 aligns across 12 bases. V gave up 3 bases and J gave up 4 bases; unmatched junction bases: 7. Germline V CDR1 and CDR2: SGDLS, YYNGEE. The CDR3 extends over 16 amino acids. CDR3 sequence (DNA): TGTGCCAGCAGCGCTTCCGGGACAGGGGGCGGAGAGACCCAGTACTTC. Its translation: CASSASGTGGGETQYF.

The CDR3 loop reads CASSVRQGGEATNEKLFF. CDR3 DNA: TGTGCCAGCAGCGTAAGACAGGGGGGGGAGGCAACTAATGAAAAACTGTTTTTT. The J gene is TRBJ1-4, the V gene TRBV9; 9 positions agree with TRBD1. Germline values: CDR1 SGDLS, CDR2 YYNGEE. Trimming cost V 1 base and J 0 bases; bases outside gene matches: 7. This CDR3 is 18 amino acids long.

The gene calls are TRBV19 and TRBJ1-5; weak D call: TRBD1 (5 bases). Trimming took off 0 bases at V and 5 bases at J, with 8 bases between the two ends. Germline values: CDR1 LNHDA, CDR2 SQIVND (reference sequence). The CDR3 is 14 amino acids. The CDR3 DNA reads TGTGCCAGTAGTATAGATGGGGGGTATCAGCCCCAGCATTTT. Protein product: CASSIDGGYQPQHF.

This chain uses TRBV18 with TRBJ1-2; 10 nucleotides match TRBD1. This CDR3 has 15 residues. Trimming at V came to 3 bases and at J to 8 bases, leaving 9 bases not matched to a gene. Germline V CDR1 and CDR2: KGHSH, LQKENI. This chain's CDR3 is CASSPGTGVSGGYTF. CDR3 nucleotides: TGTGCCAGCTCACCGGGGACAGGGGTTAGCGGAGGCTACACCTTC.

This clone has only a few counts. This sequence joins TRBV30 and TRBJ1-2; TRBD1 might be the D (6 bases). The CDR3 has 12 amino acids. CDR1 and CDR2 from the germline V gene are GTSNPN and SVGIG (reference sequence). V was trimmed by 5 bases and J by 6 bases, leaving 13 bases between them. In DNA, the CDR3 is TGTGCCTGGGTCACAGGGCTCGATGGCTACACCTTC. Amino acid sequence: CAWVTGLDGYTF.

As DNA, the CDR3 is TGCAGCGTTGAGGGCAAGGGCAGGAGCTCCTACGAGCAGTACTTC. Protein sequence: CSVEGKGRSSYEQYF. The rearrangement joins TRBV29-1 to TRBJ2-7; no reliable D call. Trimming stripped 3 bases from V and 0 bases from J, with 15 bases between. The germline gives CDR1 SQVTM, CDR2 ANQGSEA. The CDR3 has 15 residues.

V is TRBV21-1 and J is TRBJ2-5; the D call of TRBD1 is as the table states it, not checked on the DNA. TRBV21-1 is an annotated pseudogene. The CDR3 loop spans 16 amino acids. This CDR3 reads CASIPVPTDPKETQYF. Written as DNA, the CDR3 is TGTGCCAGCATTCCGGTGCCGACAGATCCAAAAGAGACCCAGTACTTC.

V and J are TRBV6-6 and TRBJ2-7; a possible D gene is TRBD1 (6 bases). The CDR3 totals 13 residues. V lost 4 bases, J lost 3 bases, and 10 bases lay in between. Germline V gene data show CDR1 as MNHNY and CDR2 as SVGAGI (reference sequence). DNA for the CDR3: TGTGCCAGCAGTTCGAACAGGGTCTACGAGCAGTACTTC. This sequence encodes CASSSNRVYEQYF.

V and J are TRBV29-1 and TRBJ1-2, with TRBD1 as a possible D gene (5 bases). The CDR3 length is 12 residues. The V gene's germline CDR1 is SQVTM and CDR2 ANQGSEA. With 7 bases removed from V and 8 bases from J, the gap between germline ends came to 17 bases. Here the CDR3 DNA reads TGCAGCGCCTATACCGAGGCAGGGGGCTACACCTTC. It yields the protein CSAYTEAGGYTF.

This clone has a handful of counts. The chain uses TRBV27 and TRBJ2-3, with TRBD2 as a possible D gene (5 bases). The CDR3 runs 15 residues. Germline CDR1 and CDR2: MNHEY and SMNVEV (reference sequence). Trimming removed 6 bases from V and 0 bases from J, with 13 bases in between. This CDR3 reads CASRSDEGSTDTQYF. In nucleotides, the CDR3 is TGTGCCAGCAGATCGGATGAGGGAAGCACAGATACGCAGTATTTT.

The rearrangement links TRBV7-9 to TRBJ1-1; 10 bases fit TRBD1. The germline V gene has CDR1 SEHNR and CDR2 FQNEAQ (reference sequence). CDR3 length: 17 amino acids. V shed 2 bases and J 1 base; nucleotides not matched to a gene: 7. The DNA of the CDR3 is TGTGCCAGCAGCTTACCGGGACAGGGGTTCTCGAACACTGAAGCTTTCTTT. Amino acids: CASSLPGQGFSNTEAFF.

Only one count was recorded for this clone. The chain is built from TRBV6-5 and TRBJ1-3; 7 bases match TRBD1. The CDR3 spans 16 residues. The V segment lost 2 bases and the J segment 0 bases; nucleotides outside the gene matches: 4. Germline-derived CDR1 and CDR2 are MNHEY and SVGAGI. CDR3 protein: CASSYGTVRSGNTIYF. The CDR3 DNA is TGTGCCAGCAGTTACGGGACAGTACGCTCTGGAAACACCATATATTTT.

This rearrangement joins TRBV28 to TRBJ1-4; no firm D call. The V gene's germline CDR1 is MDHEN and CDR2 SYDVKM. This CDR3 is 14 amino acids long. V shed 3 bases and J shed 2 bases, with 7 bases lying between them. CDR3 nucleotide sequence: TGTGCCAGCAGTTTGCCCGGGACTAATGAAAAACTGTTTTTT. It encodes CASSLPGTNEKLFF.

The chain combines TRBV7-2 with TRBJ2-7; D is ambiguous. Trimming took 5 bases from V and 0 from J, leaving 8 bases between them. The length of the CDR3 is 13 residues. CDR1 SGHTA and CDR2 FQGNSA come from the germline V gene. CDR3 region: CASSLHSSYEQYF. The CDR3 DNA reads TGTGCCAGCAGCCTCCATTCCTCCTACGAGCAGTACTTC.

The chain joins TRBV5-1 to TRBJ1-2; perhaps TRBD1 as D (5 bases). Per germline, CDR1 SGHRS and CDR2 YFSETQ. This CDR3 contains 16 residues. The V end lost 4 bases, the J end lost 0 bases, and 16 bases lay between the germline ends. CDR3 sequence (DNA): TGCGCCAGCAGCCCAGACCCAGGGTCCCCTAACTATGGCTACACCTTC. Amino acids: CASSPDPGSPNYGYTF. Drawing the rest from reference TRBV5-1 and TRBJ1-2, the complete variable domain is KAGVTQTPRYLIKTRGQQVTLSCSPISGHRSVSWYQQTPGQGLQFLFEYFSETQRNKGNFPGRFSGRQFSNSRSEMNVSTLELGDSALYLCASSPDPGSPNYGYTFGSGTRLTVV.

There are a few counts of this clone. The chain carries TRBV4-1 and TRBJ2-7, with 9 bases fitting TRBD1. V lost 0 bases to trimming and J lost 5 bases; unmatched junction nucleotides: 5. This CDR3 is built from 15 residues. Germline V gene data show CDR1 as MGHRA and CDR2 as YSYEKL. This CDR3 reads CASSQEWTGVNEQYF. CDR3 bases: TGCGCCAGCAGCCAAGAGTGGACAGGGGTTAACGAGCAGTACTTC.

This CDR3 is CASSLKGSSYEQYF. In DNA form, the CDR3 reads TGTGCCAGCAGTTTAAAGGGCAGTTCCTACGAGCAGTACTTC. The V gene is TRBV27, the J gene TRBJ2-7; D remains ambiguous. V lost 2 bases, J lost 1 base, and 9 bases lay in between. The CDR3 consists of 14 residues. CDR1 MNHEY and CDR2 SMNVEV come from the germline V gene (reference sequence).

The chain is built from TRBV5-1 and TRBJ1-1, with 10 bases fitting TRBD1. The V gene's germline CDR1 is SGHRS and CDR2 YFSETQ. J lost 6 bases, V lost 4 bases, and 3 bases had no gene match. The CDR3 is 13 amino acids. The chain's CDR3 is CASSQDRGAEAFF. The DNA for the CDR3 is TGCGCCAGCAGCCAGGACAGGGGGGCTGAAGCTTTCTTT.

This rearrangement joins TRBV18 to TRBJ2-7, with 10 nucleotides matching TRBD1. Germline CDR1 reads KGHSH; CDR2 reads LQKENI. The CDR3 is 14 residues long. V shed 4 bases, J shed 1 base, and the junction held 1 base outside the gene matches. The CDR3 is CASSQGQGSYEQYF. DNA of the CDR3: TGTGCCAGCTCACAGGGACAGGGGTCCTACGAGCAGTACTTC.

The chain has TRBV18 and TRBJ2-2; 7 bases line up with TRBD2. The germline V gene has CDR1 KGHSH and CDR2 LQKENI. The CDR3 is 16 amino acids. The V gene end was trimmed by 2 bases and the J gene end by 5 bases; junction bases not matched to a gene: 8. CDR3 protein: CASSPFPTGGTGELFF. In DNA form, the CDR3 reads TGTGCCAGCTCACCATTCCCGACGGGGGGTACCGGGGAGCTGTTTTTT.

This clone has more than one count but fewer than ten. This CDR3 is CAWSPGEEQPQHF. DNA of the CDR3: TGTGCCTGGAGTCCAGGGGAGGAGCAGCCCCAGCATTTT. This chain uses TRBV30 with TRBJ1-5, with a weak D call TRBD1 (6 bases). Trimming shortened V by 2 bases and J by 7 bases, and 12 bases separated the two germline ends. This CDR3 has 13 residues. Germline CDR1 is GTSNPN and CDR2 is SVGIG (reference sequence).

This clone appeared once. This chain connects TRBV5-1 to TRBJ2-1; weak D call: TRBD2 (7 bases). The CDR3 covers 14 residues. Germline CDR1 is SGHRS and CDR2 is YFSETQ. The V and J ends lost 0 bases and 8 bases respectively, with 12 bases between them. In DNA, the CDR3 is TGCGCCAGCAGCTTGGCCGGGGGGCGGGATGAGCAGTTCTTC. Amino acid sequence: CASSLAGGRDEQFF.

V and J are TRBV19 and TRBJ2-5; 10 positions match TRBD2. The V gene's germline CDR1 is LNHDA and CDR2 SQIVND (reference sequence). J lost 1 base, V lost 1 base, and 0 bases had no gene match. This CDR3 spans 15 amino acids. The CDR3 DNA reads as TGTGCCAGTAGTATAGGGACTAGCGGCCAAGAGACCCAGTACTTC. Translation: CASSIGTSGQETQYF. Supplemented by reference TRBV19 and TRBJ2-5, the full variable domain reads DGGITQSPKYLFRKEGQNVTLSCEQNLNHDAMYWYRQDPGQGLRLIYYSQIVNDFQKGDIAEGYSVSREKKESFPLTVTSAQKNPTAFYLCASSIGTSGQETQYFGPGTRLLVL.

This chain joins TRBV7-9 and TRBJ1-1; D is unresolved. Trimming shortened V by 5 bases and J by 1 base, and 14 bases separated the two germline ends. Looked up from germline, CDR1 is SEHNR and CDR2 is FQNEAQ (reference sequence). This CDR3 has 15 residues. The DNA for the CDR3 is TGTGCCAGCAGCCCACAAACCACGGAGAACACTGAAGCTTTCTTT. Translation gives CASSPQTTENTEAFF. The full variable domain, with the rest looked up from reference TRBV7-9 and TRBJ1-1, is DTGVSQNPRHKITKRGQNVTFRCDPISEHNRLYWYRQTLGQGPEFLTYFQNEAQLEKSRLLSDRFSAERPKGSFSTLEIQRTEQGDSAMYLCASSPQTTENTEAFFGQGTRLTVV.

This chain uses TRBV14 with TRBJ1-1; D may be TRBD1 (5 bases). This CDR3 has 16 residues. V was trimmed by 5 bases and J by 7 bases, leaving 23 bases between them. The germline gives CDR1 SGHDN, CDR2 FVKESK. The CDR3 loop is CASSEAPGREDIEAFF. CDR3 bases: TGTGCCAGCAGCGAGGCTCCGGGCAGGGAAGACATTGAAGCTTTCTTT.